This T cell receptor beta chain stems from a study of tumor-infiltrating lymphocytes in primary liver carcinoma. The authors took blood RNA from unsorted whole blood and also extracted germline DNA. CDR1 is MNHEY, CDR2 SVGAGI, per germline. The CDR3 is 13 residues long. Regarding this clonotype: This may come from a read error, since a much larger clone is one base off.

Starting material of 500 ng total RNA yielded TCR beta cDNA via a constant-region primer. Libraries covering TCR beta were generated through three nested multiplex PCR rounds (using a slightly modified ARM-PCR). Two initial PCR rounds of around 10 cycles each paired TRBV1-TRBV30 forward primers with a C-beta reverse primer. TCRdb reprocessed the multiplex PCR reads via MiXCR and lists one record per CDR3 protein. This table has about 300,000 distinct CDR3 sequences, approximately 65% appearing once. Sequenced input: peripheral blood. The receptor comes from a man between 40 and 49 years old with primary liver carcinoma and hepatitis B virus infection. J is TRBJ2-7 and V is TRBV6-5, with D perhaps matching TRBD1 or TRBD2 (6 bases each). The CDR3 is CAISGGGAGGQYF. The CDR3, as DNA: TGTGCCATCAGTGGGGGCGGCGCCGGGGGGCAGTACTTC.